These T cell receptor beta chains were read from a single sample in a study of cytomegalovirus exposure and HLA in healthy donors. Generated by immunoSEQ multiplex PCR, the TCRdb table keeps only in-frame clones and is missing some. The sample shows 130,000 or so clones, around three quarters of them seen only once. The material sequenced was PBMCs. Receptor source: a man between 18 and 29 years old in good health and CMV-seropositive. Both conserved end residues are part of each CDR3. A D gene is named only where the DNA matches it firmly. Where a row states a size, it is once, few, many or the class of an expanded clone; other rows omit it.

j_call: TRBJ2-3
cdr3_length: 17
d_call: TRBD1
v_call: TRBV14
clone_size: few
cdr3_aa: CASSQVEQGAGTDTQYF
cdr3_nt: TGTGCCAGCAGCCAAGTCGAACAGGGGGCCGGCACAGATACGCAGTATTTT

j_call: TRBJ2-3
cdr3_length: 13
d_call: NA
v_call: TRBV6-1
clone_size: few
cdr3_aa: CASVGPNTDTQYF
cdr3_nt: TGTGCCAGCGTGGGGCCAAACACAGATACGCAGTATTTT

j_call: TRBJ1-1
cdr3_length: 13
d_call: NA
v_call: TRBV19
clone_size: NA
cdr3_aa: CASRAPMNTEAFF
cdr3_nt: TGTGCCAGCCGCGCGCCTATGAACACTGAAGCTTTCTTT

j_call: TRBJ2-7
cdr3_length: 16
d_call: NA
v_call: TRBV27
clone_size: NA
cdr3_aa: CASSLSNAPSTYEQYF
cdr3_nt: TGTGCCAGCAGTTTATCAAACGCACCATCTACCTACGAGCAGTACTTC

j_call: TRBJ1-3
cdr3_length: 15
d_call: NA
v_call: TRBV6-5
clone_size: NA
cdr3_aa: CASTRGGDSGNTIYF
cdr3_nt: TGTGCCAGCACCCGCGGGGGGGACTCTGGAAACACCATATATTTT

j_call: TRBJ1-5
cdr3_length: 15
d_call: NA
v_call: TRBV19
clone_size: NA
cdr3_aa: CASTPGSGYNQPQHF
cdr3_nt: TGTGCCAGTACCCCTGGATCAGGGTACAATCAGCCCCAGCATTTT

j_call: TRBJ1-5
cdr3_length: 14
d_call: TRBD1
v_call: TRBV9
clone_size: once
cdr3_aa: CASSASGGFQPQHF
cdr3_nt: TGTGCCAGCAGCGCCTCAGGGGGCTTTCAGCCCCAGCATTTT

j_call: TRBJ2-3
cdr3_length: 13
d_call: NA
v_call: TRBV9
clone_size: NA
cdr3_aa: CASSVDVPGTQYF
cdr3_nt: TGTGCCAGCAGCGTAGATGTTCCGGGTACGCAGTATTTT

j_call: TRBJ2-3
cdr3_length: 16
d_call: NA
v_call: TRBV18
clone_size: once
cdr3_aa: CASSPTFPAEADTQYF
cdr3_nt: TGTGCCAGCTCACCCACCTTTCCAGCGGAGGCAGATACGCAGTATTTT

j_call: TRBJ2-1
cdr3_length: 15
d_call: TRBD2
v_call: TRBV27
clone_size: NA
cdr3_aa: CASSFGTSAYNEQFF
cdr3_nt: TGTGCCAGCAGTTTTGGGACTAGCGCTTACAATGAGCAGTTCTTC

j_call: TRBJ1-2
cdr3_length: 14
d_call: NA
v_call: TRBV5-6
clone_size: NA
cdr3_aa: CASSDKAHSDGYTF
cdr3_nt: TGTGCCAGCAGCGACAAGGCCCACTCGGATGGCTACACCTTC

j_call: TRBJ1-1
cdr3_length: 14
d_call: NA
v_call: TRBV28
clone_size: few
cdr3_aa: CASSLVRDNTEAFF
cdr3_nt: TGTGCCAGCAGTTTAGTCCGCGATAACACTGAAGCTTTCTTT

j_call: TRBJ2-7
cdr3_length: 12
d_call: NA
v_call: TRBV11-3
clone_size: NA
cdr3_aa: CASSSLPDEQYF
cdr3_nt: TGTGCCAGCAGCTCCCTCCCGGACGAGCAGTACTTC

j_call: TRBJ1-2
cdr3_length: 14
d_call: NA
v_call: TRBV19
clone_size: NA
cdr3_aa: CASRDQGTNYGYTF
cdr3_nt: TGTGCCAGTAGGGATCAGGGGACTAACTATGGCTACACCTTC

j_call: TRBJ2-7
cdr3_length: 15
d_call: NA
v_call: TRBV6-5
clone_size: NA
cdr3_aa: CASIREAGNSYEQYF
cdr3_nt: TGTGCCAGCATTAGGGAGGCAGGGAACTCCTACGAGCAGTACTTC

j_call: TRBJ1-1
cdr3_length: 12
d_call: NA
v_call: TRBV28
clone_size: NA
cdr3_aa: CASTQWETEAFF
cdr3_nt: TGTGCCAGCACCCAATGGGAGACTGAAGCTTTCTTT

j_call: TRBJ2-2
cdr3_length: 15
d_call: TRBD2
v_call: TRBV27
clone_size: NA
cdr3_aa: CASSIAGVSTGELFF
cdr3_nt: TGTGCCAGCAGTATAGCGGGAGTCAGCACCGGGGAGCTGTTTTTT